This TCR beta chain was profiled in a study of shared clonotypes between healthy human individuals. Remarks on this clone: Antigen unknown. This sample includes further DNA sequences coding for the same CDR3.

Naive CD4+ cells were CD45RA-selected; the remaining cells were memory. Repertoires were generated with immunoSEQ multiplex PCR, while TCRdb's copy carries only in-frame clones and drops some. The table shows some 2.4 million clones, with roughly 93% occurring only once. The germline V gene encodes CDR1 SGHTA and CDR2 FQGNSA. V was trimmed by 5 bases and J by 4 bases, leaving 12 bases between them. The CDR3 is made up of 14 amino acids. General study results and limits: Larger estimated richness was generally seen in naive subsets than in memory subsets.

V usage is TRBV7-2 and J usage is TRBJ1-5; a weak D match, TRBD1 (6 bases). Material: naive CD4+ T cells from PBMCs. Indicated subset: CD45RA+ positively selected. This TCR derives from a man between 18 and 29 years old in good health. Some clones in this sample may be carry-over from other donors' samples. The CDR3 protein is CASSPRGGNQPQHF. DNA of the CDR3: TGTGCCAGCAGCCCGAGGGGGGGGAATCAGCCCCAGCATTTT.